Listed below are T cell receptor beta chains from one sample, sequenced in a study of shared clonotypes between healthy human individuals. Method: immunoSEQ multiplex PCR; TCRdb's copy keeps in-frame clones and lacks some. Of about 680,000 clones in the sample, about 92% were seen once. Sequenced sample: naive CD8+ T cells sorted from blood. These receptors originate from a young man in good health. CDR3s include the opening cysteine and the closing phenylalanine or tryptophan. The order of the fields is clone size, J gene, D gene, V gene, CDR3 protein, CDR3 DNA. The D gene is left open where the match is weak. Size tells how often a clone was seen (once, few, many) or the class of an expanded clone, and some rows leave it out.

-	TRBJ2-3	-	TRBV10-3	CAISESNSAGDTQYF	TGTGCCATCAGTGAGTCCAATTCAGCGGGAGATACGCAGTATTTT
once	TRBJ1-5	TRBD1	TRBV9	CASSVATRQGFGQPQHF	TGTGCCAGCAGCGTAGCTACCCGACAGGGATTCGGGCAGCCCCAGCATTTT
-	TRBJ2-1	TRBD2	TRBV7-9	CASTSRTSVYNEQFF	TGTGCCAGCACCTCCCGGACTAGCGTATACAATGAGCAGTTCTTC
-	TRBJ2-5	TRBD2	TRBV10-1	CASSGWTSRETQYF	TGCGCCAGCAGTGGCTGGACTAGCCGGGAGACCCAGTACTTC
-	TRBJ2-2	-	TRBV2	CASSVWTANTGELFF	TGTGCCAGCAGTGTATGGACTGCGAACACCGGGGAGCTGTTTTTT
-	TRBJ2-1	TRBD1	TRBV29-1	CSVWTGGSYNEQFF	TGCAGCGTATGGACAGGGGGCTCGTACAATGAGCAGTTCTTC
-	TRBJ1-1	-	TRBV4-1	CASSQEDMQRAEAFF	TGCGCCAGCAGCCAAGAGGACATGCAACGAGCTGAAGCTTTCTTT
once	TRBJ1-2	-	TRBV27	CASRGPGLLTNYGYTF	TGTGCCAGCAGGGGCCCGGGACTCTTAACTAACTATGGCTACACCTTC
-	TRBJ2-5	-	TRBV27	CASSLLGDQETQYF	TGTGCCAGCAGTTTATTAGGGGACCAAGAGACCCAGTACTTC
-	TRBJ2-5	TRBD1	TRBV5-1	CASSFGSTTGPEEPQYF	TGCGCCAGCAGCTTCGGTTCAACGACAGGGCCCGAGGAGCCCCAGTACTTC
-	TRBJ2-7	-	TRBV2	CATGQLQTYEQYF	TGTGCCACCGGACAGTTGCAAACCTACGAGCAGTACTTC
-	TRBJ1-1	-	TRBV6-5	CASSYDRRVLVTEAFF	TGTGCCAGCAGTTACGACAGGCGGGTTCTAGTCACTGAAGCTTTCTTT
-	TRBJ2-3	TRBD2	TRBV30	CAWTQAGVGFTDTQYF	TGTGCCTGGACTCAAGCGGGGGTGGGTTTCACAGATACGCAGTATTTT